This T cell receptor (beta chain) was sequenced in a study of blood T cell repertoires in COVID-19. This clone turned up a few times. In the source study's methods: Estimated nucleated cell counts came from reference gene primer amplification. Only in-frame clones appear in the TCRdb table, and some are missing; sequencing was by immunoSEQ multiplex PCR. V and J calls and clone size are as listed in that table; D and trimming were resolved from the DNA. The sample carries approximately 140,000 clones, about nine tenths recorded once. The clonotype originates from a woman in her sixties or seventies with active or convalescent COVID-19. Sequenced: peripheral blood.

This CDR3 reads CASSPGGGVNSPLHF. DNA of the CDR3: TGCGCCAGCAGCCCGGGTGGGGGCGTTAATTCACCCCTCCACTTT. The rearrangement uses TRBV5-1 and TRBJ1-6; TRBD1 might be the D (6 bases). Between the trimmed V and J ends, which lost 4 bases and 6 bases, there was a span of 14 bases. Germline CDR1 is SGHRS and CDR2 is YFSETQ. This CDR3 contains 15 residues. Full variable domain (outside the CDR3, taken from reference TRBV5-1 and TRBJ1-6): KAGVTQTPRYLIKTRGQQVTLSCSPISGHRSVSWYQQTPGQGLQFLFEYFSETQRNKGNFPGRFSGRQFSNSRSEMNVSTLELGDSALYLCASSPGGGVNSPLHFGNGTRLTVT.